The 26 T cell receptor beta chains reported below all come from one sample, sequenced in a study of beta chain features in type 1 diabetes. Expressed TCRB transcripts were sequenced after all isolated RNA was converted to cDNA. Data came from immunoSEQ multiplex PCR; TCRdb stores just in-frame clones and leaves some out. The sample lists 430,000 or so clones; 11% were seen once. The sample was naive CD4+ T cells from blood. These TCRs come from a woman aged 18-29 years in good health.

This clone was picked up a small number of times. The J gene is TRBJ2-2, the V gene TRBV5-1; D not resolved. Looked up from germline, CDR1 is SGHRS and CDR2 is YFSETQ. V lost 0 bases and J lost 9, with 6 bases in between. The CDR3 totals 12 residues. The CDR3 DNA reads TGCGCCAGCAGCTTGGATCGGTGGGAGCTGTTTTTT. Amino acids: CASSLDRWELFF.

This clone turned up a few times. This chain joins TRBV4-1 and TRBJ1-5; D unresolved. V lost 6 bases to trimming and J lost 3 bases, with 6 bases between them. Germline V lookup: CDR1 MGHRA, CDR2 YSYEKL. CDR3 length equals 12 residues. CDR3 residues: CASRGLNQPQHF. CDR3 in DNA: TGCGCCAGCAGAGGCCTCAATCAGCCCCAGCATTTT.

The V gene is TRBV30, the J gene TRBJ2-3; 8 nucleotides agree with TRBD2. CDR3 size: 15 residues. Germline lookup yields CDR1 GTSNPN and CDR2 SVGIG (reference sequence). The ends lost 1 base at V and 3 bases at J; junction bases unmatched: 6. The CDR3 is CAWSERGLGTDTQYF. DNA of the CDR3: TGTGCCTGGAGTGAGCGGGGGTTAGGGACAGATACGCAGTATTTT.

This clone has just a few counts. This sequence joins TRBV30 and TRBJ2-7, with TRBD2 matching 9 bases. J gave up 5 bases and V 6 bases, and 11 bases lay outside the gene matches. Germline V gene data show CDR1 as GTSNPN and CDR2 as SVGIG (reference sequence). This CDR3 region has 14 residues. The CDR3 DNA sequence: TGTGCCTGTTCACCGAGCGGGAGGTCCGACGAGCAGTACTTC. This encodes CACSPSGRSDEQYF.

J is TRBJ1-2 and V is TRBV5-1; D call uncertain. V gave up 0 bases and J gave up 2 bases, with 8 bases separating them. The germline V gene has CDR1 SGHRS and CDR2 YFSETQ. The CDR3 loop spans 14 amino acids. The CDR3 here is CASSLEQPNYGYTF. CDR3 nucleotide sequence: TGCGCCAGCAGCTTGGAACAGCCAAACTATGGCTACACCTTC.

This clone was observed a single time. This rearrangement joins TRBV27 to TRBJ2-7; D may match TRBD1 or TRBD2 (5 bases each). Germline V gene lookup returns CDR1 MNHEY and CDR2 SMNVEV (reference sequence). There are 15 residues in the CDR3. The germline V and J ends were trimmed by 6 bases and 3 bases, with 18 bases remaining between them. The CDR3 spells CASSPGRHLNYEQYF. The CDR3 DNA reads TGTGCCAGCAGCCCGGGACGACACCTAAACTACGAGCAGTACTTC.

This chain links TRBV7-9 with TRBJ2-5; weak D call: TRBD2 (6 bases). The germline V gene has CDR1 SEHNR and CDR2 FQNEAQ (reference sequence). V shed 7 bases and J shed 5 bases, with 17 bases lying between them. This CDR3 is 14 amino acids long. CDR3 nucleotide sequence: TGTGCCAGCACCACCGCGGGGCGCGGGGAGACCCAGTACTTC. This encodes CASTTAGRGETQYF.

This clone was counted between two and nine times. The CDR3 loop is CASSLTQVNEQFF. The CDR3 region has the DNA TGTGCCAGCAGCTTAACACAGGTCAATGAGCAGTTCTTC. V is TRBV7-2 and J is TRBJ2-1; D is possibly TRBD1 (5 bases). The germline V gene has CDR1 SGHTA and CDR2 FQGNSA. V was clipped by 2 bases and J by 6 bases, with 8 bases between them. The CDR3 spans 13 residues.

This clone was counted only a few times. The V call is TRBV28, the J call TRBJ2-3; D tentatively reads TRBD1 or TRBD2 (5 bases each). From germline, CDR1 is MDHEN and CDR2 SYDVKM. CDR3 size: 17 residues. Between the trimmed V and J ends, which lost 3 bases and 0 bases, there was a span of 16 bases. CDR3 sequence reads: CASSFGSRGRSTDTQYF. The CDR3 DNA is TGTGCCAGCAGTTTCGGGTCGAGGGGCCGTAGCACAGATACGCAGTATTTT.

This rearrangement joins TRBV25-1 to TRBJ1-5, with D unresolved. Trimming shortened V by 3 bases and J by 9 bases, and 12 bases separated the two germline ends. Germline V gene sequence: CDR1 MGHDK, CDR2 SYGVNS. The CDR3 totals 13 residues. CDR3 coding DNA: TGTGCCAGCAGTGACTCTGCGAGTTGGCCCCAGCATTTT. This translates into CASSDSASWPQHF.

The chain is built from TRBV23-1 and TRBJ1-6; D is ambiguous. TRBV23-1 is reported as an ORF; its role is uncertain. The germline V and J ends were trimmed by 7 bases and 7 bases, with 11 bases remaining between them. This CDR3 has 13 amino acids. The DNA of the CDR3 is TGCGCCAGCACGCGTTCTTTGAATTCACCCCTCCACTTT. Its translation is CASTRSLNSPLHF.

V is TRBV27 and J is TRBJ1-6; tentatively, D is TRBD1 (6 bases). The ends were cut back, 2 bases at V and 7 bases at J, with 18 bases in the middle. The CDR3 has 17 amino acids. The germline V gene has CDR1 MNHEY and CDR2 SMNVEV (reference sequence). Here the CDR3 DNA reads TGTGCCAGCAGTTTACCACCCGGGGGGGCGGACAATTCACCCCTCCACTTT. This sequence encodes CASSLPPGGADNSPLHF.

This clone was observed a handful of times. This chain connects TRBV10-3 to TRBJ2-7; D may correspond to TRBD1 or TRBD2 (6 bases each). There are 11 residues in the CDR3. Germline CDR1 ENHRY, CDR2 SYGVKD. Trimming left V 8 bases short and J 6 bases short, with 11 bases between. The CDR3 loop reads CAIGKGGEQYV. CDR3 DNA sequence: TGTGCCATCGGTAAGGGGGGCGAGCAGTACGTC.

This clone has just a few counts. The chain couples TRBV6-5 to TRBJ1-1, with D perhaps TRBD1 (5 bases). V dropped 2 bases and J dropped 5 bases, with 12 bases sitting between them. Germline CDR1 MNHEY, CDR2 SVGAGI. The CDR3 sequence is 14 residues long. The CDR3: CASSYGRQRTEAFF. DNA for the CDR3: TGTGCCAGCAGTTACGGACGACAGAGAACTGAAGCTTTCTTT.

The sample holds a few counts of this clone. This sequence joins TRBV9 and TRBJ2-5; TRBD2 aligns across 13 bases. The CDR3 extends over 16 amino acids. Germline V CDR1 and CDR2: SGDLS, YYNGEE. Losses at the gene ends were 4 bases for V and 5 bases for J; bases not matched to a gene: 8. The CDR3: CASSRTSGRAGETQYF. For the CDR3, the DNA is TGTGCCAGCAGCCGAACTAGCGGGAGGGCCGGGGAGACCCAGTACTTC.

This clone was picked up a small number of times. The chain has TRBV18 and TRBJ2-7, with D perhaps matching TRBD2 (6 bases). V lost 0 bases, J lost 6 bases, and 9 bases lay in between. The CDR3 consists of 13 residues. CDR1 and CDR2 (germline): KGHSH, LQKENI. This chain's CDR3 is CASSPPGGGEQYF. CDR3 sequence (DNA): TGTGCCAGCTCACCACCGGGGGGAGGCGAGCAGTACTTC. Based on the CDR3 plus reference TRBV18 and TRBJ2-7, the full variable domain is NAGVMQNPRHLVRRRGQEARLRCSPMKGHSHVYWYRQLPEEGLKFMVYLQKENIIDESGMPKERFSAEFPKEGPSILRIQQVVRGDSAAYFCASSPPGGGEQYFGPGTRLTVT.

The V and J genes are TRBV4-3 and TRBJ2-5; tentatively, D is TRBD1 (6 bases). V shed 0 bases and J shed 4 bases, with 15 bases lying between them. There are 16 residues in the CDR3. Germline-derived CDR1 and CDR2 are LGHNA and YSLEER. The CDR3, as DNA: TGCGCCAGCAGCCAAGATCGTTTCGGCAGGGGAGAGACCCAGTACTTC. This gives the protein CASSQDRFGRGETQYF.

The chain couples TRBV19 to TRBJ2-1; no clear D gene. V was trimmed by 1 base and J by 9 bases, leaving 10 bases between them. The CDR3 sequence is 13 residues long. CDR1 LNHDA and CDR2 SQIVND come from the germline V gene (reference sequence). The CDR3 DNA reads TGTGCCAGTAGTATAGTTACTATCGGTGAGCAGTTCTTC. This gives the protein CASSIVTIGEQFF.

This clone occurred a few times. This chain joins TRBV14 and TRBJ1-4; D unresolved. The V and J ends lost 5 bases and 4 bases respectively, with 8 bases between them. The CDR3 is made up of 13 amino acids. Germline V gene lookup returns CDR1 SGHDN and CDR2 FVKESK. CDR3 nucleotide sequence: TGTGCCAGCAGCTCGTGGATTAATGAAAAACTGTTTTTT. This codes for CASSSWINEKLFF.

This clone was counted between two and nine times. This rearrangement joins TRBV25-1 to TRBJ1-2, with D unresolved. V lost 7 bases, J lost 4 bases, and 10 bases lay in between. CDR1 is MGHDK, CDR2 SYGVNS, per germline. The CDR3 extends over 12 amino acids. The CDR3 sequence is CASMRGSYGYTF. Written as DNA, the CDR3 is TGTGCCAGCATGAGAGGCTCCTATGGCTACACCTTC.

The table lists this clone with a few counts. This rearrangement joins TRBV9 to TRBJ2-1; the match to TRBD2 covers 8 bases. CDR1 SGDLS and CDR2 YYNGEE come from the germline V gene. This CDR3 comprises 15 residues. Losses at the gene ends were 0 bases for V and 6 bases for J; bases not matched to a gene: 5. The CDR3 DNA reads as TGTGCCAGCAGCGTAGACGCGGGAGGTCCCAATGAGCAGTTCTTC. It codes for CASSVDAGGPNEQFF.

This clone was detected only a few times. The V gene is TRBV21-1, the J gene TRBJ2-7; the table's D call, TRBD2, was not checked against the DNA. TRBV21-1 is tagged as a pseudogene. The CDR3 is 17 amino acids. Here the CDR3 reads CASSKDTPLGGHYEQYV. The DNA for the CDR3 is TGTGCCAGCAGCAAAGATACCCCCCTAGGAGGGCATTACGAGCAGTACGTC.

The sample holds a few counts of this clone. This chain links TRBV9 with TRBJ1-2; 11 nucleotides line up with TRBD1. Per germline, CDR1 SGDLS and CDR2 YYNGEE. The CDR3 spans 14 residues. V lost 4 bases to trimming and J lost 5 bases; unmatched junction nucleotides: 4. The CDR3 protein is CASSPGQGDYGYTF. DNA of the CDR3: TGTGCCAGCAGCCCGGGACAGGGGGATTATGGCTACACCTTC.

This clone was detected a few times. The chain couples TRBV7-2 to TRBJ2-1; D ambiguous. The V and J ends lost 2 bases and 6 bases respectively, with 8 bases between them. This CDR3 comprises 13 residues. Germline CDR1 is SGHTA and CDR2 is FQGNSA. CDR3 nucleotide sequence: TGTGCCAGCAGCTTAACTCGAAGCAATGAGCAGTTCTTC. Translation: CASSLTRSNEQFF.

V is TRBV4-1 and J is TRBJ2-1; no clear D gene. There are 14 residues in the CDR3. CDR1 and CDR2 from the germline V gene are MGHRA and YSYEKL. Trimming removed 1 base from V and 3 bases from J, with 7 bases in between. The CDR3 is CASSQVNIYNEQFF. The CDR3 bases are TGCGCCAGCAGCCAAGTGAACATCTACAATGAGCAGTTCTTC.

The CDR3 coding sequence is TGTGCCAGCGGCCGAGACTGGACAGATACGCAGTATTTT. The encoded protein is CASGRDWTDTQYF. V usage is TRBV2 and J usage is TRBJ2-3; D is uncertain. Trimming stripped 8 bases from V and 3 bases from J, with 12 bases between. In germline, CDR1 is SNHLY, CDR2 FYNNEI. This CDR3 comprises 13 residues.